These 8 T cell receptor beta chains were all obtained from the same sample, sequenced in a study of CD8+CD57+ T cells in acquired aplastic anemia. Genomic DNA provided the template from which TCR beta VDJ and CDR3 profiles were obtained. TCRdb called the reads again in MiXCR, with one record for every CDR3 protein. This table holds some 130,000 distinct CDR3 sequences, less than 45% found once. The sequenced sample consisted of sorted CD4+, CD8+, or CD8+CD57+ T cells (not recorded which) from PBMCs. These receptors were taken from a human donor in good health, serving as a control.

This chain uses TRBV30 with TRBJ2-2, with no clear D. The length of the CDR3 is 13 residues. CDR1 and CDR2 (germline): GTSNPN, SVGIG (reference sequence). The chain's CDR3 is CARQAENTGELFF. CDR3 DNA sequence: TGTGCGCGGCAGGCGGAGAACACCGGGGAGCTGTTTTTT. Drawing the rest from reference TRBV30 and TRBJ2-2, the complete variable domain is SQTIHQWPATLVQPVGSPLSLECTVEGTSNPNLYWYRQAAGRGLQLLFYSVGIGQISSEVPQNLSASRPQDRQFILSSKKLLLSDSGFYLCARQAENTGELFFGEGSRLTVL.

As concerns this clonotype: The missing conserved phenylalanine or tryptophan at the end of this CDR3 makes a read error likely. This rearrangement joins TRBV19 to TRBJ1-6; D is unresolved. Trimming shortened V by 7 bases and J by 11 bases, and 18 bases separated the two germline ends. The CDR3 loop spans 14 amino acids. Germline CDR1 reads LNHDA; CDR2 reads SQIVND (reference sequence). The CDR3 region has the DNA TGTGCCAGTACCGAATCGCTCTTAGGGACACCCCTCCACCTT. Its translation is CASTESLLGTPLHL.

The rearrangement links TRBV6-2 or TRBV6-3 to TRBJ2-5, with 10 bases aligning to TRBD2. Germline V gene lookup returns CDR1 MNHEY and CDR2 SVGEGT. The CDR3 length is 16 residues. Losses at the gene ends were 2 bases for V and 4 bases for J; bases not matched to a gene: 7. Written as DNA, the CDR3 is TGTGCCAGCAGTTACGGTCGAGCGGGAGGGCTAGAGACCCAGTACTTC. This translates into CASSYGRAGGLETQYF.

The V and J genes are TRBV25-1 and TRBJ1-2; no definite D call. The CDR3 has 14 residues. The germline V gene has CDR1 MGHDK and CDR2 SYGVNS. V lost 4 bases, J lost 2 bases, and 11 bases lay in between. The CDR3 reads CASSAPAPNYGYTF. The CDR3, as DNA: TGTGCCAGCAGTGCCCCAGCGCCCAACTATGGCTACACCTTC.

At least ten counts were recorded for this clonotype. The chain employs TRBV5-1 and TRBJ2-1; perhaps D is TRBD1 or TRBD2 (5 bases each). The CDR3 contains 14 residues. V lost 0 bases and J lost 8, with 12 bases in between. Per germline, CDR1 SGHRS and CDR2 YFSETQ. The CDR3 DNA reads TGCGCCAGCAGCTTGGTAAGGGGAGCGGATGAGCAGTTCTTC. Amino acid sequence: CASSLVRGADEQFF. The full variable domain, with the rest looked up from reference TRBV5-1 and TRBJ2-1, is KAGVTQTPRYLIKTRGQQVTLSCSPISGHRSVSWYQQTPGQGLQFLFEYFSETQRNKGNFPGRFSGRQFSNSRSEMNVSTLELGDSALYLCASSLVRGADEQFFGPGTRLTVL.

The genes are TRBV25-1 and TRBJ2-7; 8 bases line up with TRBD1. This CDR3 contains 14 residues. In germline, CDR1 is MGHDK, CDR2 SYGVNS. J lost 3 bases, V lost 6 bases, and 7 bases had no gene match. CDR3 DNA: TGTGCCAGCAGGGCCCCCGGGACAGGCTACGAGCAGTACTTC. It specifies CASRAPGTGYEQYF.

For this clonotype: A much larger clonotype is one base distant, so this may be a read error. The chain uses TRBV10-3 and TRBJ1-5; D is undetermined. Germline CDR1 is ENHRY and CDR2 is SYGVKD. The CDR3 contains 15 residues. The CDR3 reads CASSPLPVSNQPQRF. DNA of the CDR3: TGTGCCAGCAGTCCTCTGCCCGTTAGCAATCAGCCCCAGCGTTTT.

The rearrangement joins TRBV20-1 to TRBJ1-2; D is unresolved. Germline-derived CDR1 and CDR2 are DFQATT and SNEGSKA (reference sequence). V dropped 0 bases and J dropped 7 bases, with 18 bases sitting between them. CDR3 length: 15 amino acids. The CDR3 DNA reads as TGCAGTGCTAGAGATATTGGAGCTACGTCTGCTGGCTACACCTTC. Translation: CSARDIGATSAGYTF.